What follows is one T cell receptor (beta chain) and its context. Recruits, aged roughly 18 to 100 years, lived in 24 US areas. Among Cohort 3 donors, those recovered had two negative PCRs, clearance, or symptom resolution. This specimen comes from a study of blood T cell repertoires in COVID-19. Study as a whole: PBMCs, B-cell-depleted T cells, or T cells were the source of the cDNA or gDNA that made up the material.

This CDR3 contains 17 residues. Germline CDR1 MGHRA, CDR2 YSYEKL. Trimming cost V 0 bases and J 6 bases; bases outside gene matches: 10. Some clones are missing from TCRdb's copy, which holds only in-frame ones; the method was immunoSEQ multiplex PCR. The sample records some 460,000 clones, about 90% being singletons. This chain connects TRBV4-1 to TRBJ1-2; the match to TRBD1 covers 10 bases. Sequencing input: PBMCs or T cells enriched from blood (not recorded which). The sequence derives from a woman aged 18-29 years who had recovered from COVID-19. The CDR3 DNA sequence: TGCGCCAGCAGCCAAGATAGGGGACAGGGGTGGTTCGATGGCTACACCTTC. Translating it yields CASSQDRGQGWFDGYTF.